This record looks at one T cell receptor beta chain sequence and its context. At one of its ends the junction is not consistent with the germline gene, which may arise from a read error. Original methodology: Researchers report that nucleated cell counts were estimated from reference gene primer amplification. Using immunoSEQ multiplex PCR, the repertoire was profiled, and TCRdb retains in-frame clones only, with some absent. For V, J and clone size, that table is used; D and trimming come from the DNA. The sample shows some 450,000 clones, 85% to 90% of them seen only once. The data originate from a study of blood T cell repertoires in COVID-19. Study details: Whether acute or convalescent, the COVID-19 samples came from the United States, Italy and Spain. PBMCs, B-cell-depleted T cells, or T cells provided the cDNA or gDNA that made up the material.

Per germline, CDR1 ENHRY and CDR2 SYGVKD. The CDR3 consists of 14 residues. The sample taken for sequencing was peripheral blood. This clonotype was sampled from a man aged 18-30 years with COVID-19, enrolled during active disease. The chain joins TRBV10-3 to TRBJ1-2; 10 positions match TRBD1. CDR3 sequence reads: CAISETGTGETYPF. In DNA form, the CDR3 reads TGTGCCATCAGTGAGACCGGGACAGGGGAGACCTATCCCTTC.